These T cell receptor beta chains were read from a single sample in a study of identical twins. TCRdb re-called the 5' RACE reads through MiXCR, storing one row per CDR3 protein. The sample yields approximately 230,000 distinct CDR3 sequences, around 15% seen once. Source material: memory (CD45RO+) T cells sorted from blood. The receptors derive from a young woman in good health. Each CDR3 is given with its conserved first and last residue. A D gene is named only where the DNA matches it firmly. The listing skips clone size in some rows; elsewhere it reads once, few, many or a size class.

D gene	J gene	V gene	clone size	CDR3 protein	CDR3 DNA
TRBD1	TRBJ1-5	TRBV10-3	-	CAISEPVTGVNQPQHF	TGTGCCATCAGTGAGCCGGTGACAGGGGTGAATCAGCCCCAGCATTTT
-	TRBJ2-7	TRBV20-1	few	CSATRTDEQYF	TGCAGTGCTACACGGACAGACGAGCAGTACTTC
-	TRBJ1-1	TRBV5-1	-	CASSVNTGTEAFF	TGCGCCAGCAGCGTCAACACAGGAACTGAAGCTTTCTTT
TRBD1	TRBJ2-5	TRBV20-1	few	CSARTGRETQYF	TGCAGTGCTCGGACAGGTAGAGAGACCCAGTACTTC
-	TRBJ2-1	TRBV16	many	CASSPHNEQFF	TGTGCCAGCAGCCCACACAATGAGCAGTTCTTC
TRBD1	TRBJ2-1	TRBV18	once	CASSHRDRVSYYEQFF	TGTGCCAGCTCACACCGCGACAGGGTCTCCTACTATGAGCAGTTCTTC
TRBD2	TRBJ2-3	TRBV20-1	-	CSASRGLAGGRIPTDTQYF	TGCAGTGCTAGTCGCGGACTAGCGGGAGGGCGAATCCCCACAGATACGCAGTATTTT
-	TRBJ1-1	TRBV4-3	-	CASRRAAGLPEAFF	TGCGCCAGTCGCAGGGCGGCCGGACTACCCGAAGCTTTCTTT
-	TRBJ2-1	TRBV20-1	few	CSAIGGAYYNEQFF	TGCAGTGCTATTGGGGGCGCGTATTACAATGAGCAGTTCTTC
-	TRBJ1-4	TRBV7-2	-	CASSLGGGSGKLFF	TGTGCCAGCAGCTTAGGGGGCGGGAGTGGAAAACTGTTTTTT
-	TRBJ1-1	TRBV15	-	CATRITGNTEAFF	TGTGCCACCAGAATTACAGGAAACACTGAAGCTTTCTTT
TRBD1	TRBJ2-5	TRBV20-1	few	CSARWDRLETQYF	TGCAGTGCTAGATGGGACAGATTAGAGACCCAGTACTTC
-	TRBJ2-1	TRBV19	-	CASGTGKEQFF	TGTGCCAGTGGGACCGGGAAAGAGCAGTTCTTC
-	TRBJ1-1	TRBV4-3	-	CASSQEEGSTEAFF	TGCGCCAGCAGCCAAGAGGAGGGCAGCACTGAAGCTTTCTTT
-	TRBJ2-1	TRBV9	-	CASSGGTLLYNEQFF	TGTGCCAGCAGCGGCGGGACTTTACTTTACAATGAGCAGTTCTTC
TRBD1	TRBJ1-1	TRBV12-3/TRBV12-4	-	CASSPTGRTEAFF	TGTGCCAGCAGCCCGACAGGGAGAACTGAAGCTTTCTTT
-	TRBJ2-5	TRBV25-1	many	CASSEWGTYQETQYF	TGTGCCAGCAGTGAATGGGGGACTTACCAAGAGACCCAGTACTTC
TRBD2	TRBJ2-1	TRBV20-1	-	CSAHSTSGGDFGRLNEQFF	TGCAGTGCTCATTCGACTAGCGGGGGGGATTTCGGTCGATTGAATGAGCAGTTCTTC
-	TRBJ2-1	TRBV5-5	-	CASSHEVGSSYNEQFF	TGTGCCAGCAGCCACGAGGTCGGTAGCTCCTACAATGAGCAGTTCTTC
-	TRBJ1-1	TRBV11-2	few	CASSISVALPTEAFF	TGTGCCAGCAGCATCAGCGTAGCCCTTCCCACTGAAGCTTTCTTT
-	TRBJ1-2	TRBV3-1	few	CASSMGQFYGYTF	TGTGCCAGCAGTATGGGACAATTCTATGGCTACACCTTC
-	TRBJ1-1	TRBV11-2	few	CASSLARGGSTEAFF	TGTGCCAGCAGCTTAGCGCGCGGGGGTTCTACTGAAGCTTTCTTT
-	TRBJ2-5	TRBV7-6	few	CASSLSGRVETQYF	TGTGCCAGCAGCTTAAGTGGGCGAGTCGAGACCCAGTACTTC
TRBD1	TRBJ2-6	TRBV12-3/TRBV12-4	many	CASTLQGAGANVLTF	TGTGCCAGCACTTTACAGGGGGCAGGGGCCAACGTCCTGACTTTC
TRBD2	TRBJ2-3	TRBV20-1	few	CSARDTSGGATDTQYF	TGCAGTGCTAGAGATACTAGCGGGGGGGCCACAGATACGCAGTATTTT
-	TRBJ2-4	TRBV11-1	-	CASSLGDPKNIQYF	TGTGCCAGCAGCTTAGGGGACCCCAAAAACATTCAGTACTTC
-	TRBJ2-5	TRBV7-2	-	CASSPLGVGETQYF	TGTGCCAGCAGCCCTCTAGGCGTTGGAGAGACCCAGTACTTC
-	TRBJ2-4	TRBV12-3/TRBV12-4	many	CASSKTGTNIQYF	TGTGCCAGCAGTAAGACCGGGACAAACATTCAGTACTTC
-	TRBJ1-2	TRBV20-1	few	CSARDGQRSGSYGYTF	TGCAGTGCTAGAGATGGTCAACGTAGTGGCTCGTATGGCTACACCTTC
TRBD1	TRBJ2-1	TRBV27	once	CASKRGGTGHNEQFF	TGTGCCAGCAAACGAGGGGGGACAGGGCACAATGAGCAGTTCTTC
-	TRBJ1-1	TRBV6-1	few	CASSSQGWNTEAFF	TGTGCCAGCTCATCCCAGGGTTGGAACACTGAAGCTTTCTTT
-	TRBJ1-5	TRBV4-2	many	CASSQDLGSRQPQHF	TGTGCCAGCAGCCAAGATTTGGGGAGTAGGCAGCCCCAGCATTTT
-	TRBJ1-2	TRBV24-1	many	CATSDPRGYYGYTF	TGTGCCACCAGTGATCCCAGGGGCTACTATGGCTACACCTTC
-	TRBJ1-2	TRBV20-1	few	CSARARESYGYTF	TGCAGTGCCCGTGCCCGAGAGTCCTATGGCTACACCTTC
-	TRBJ2-3	TRBV9	many	CASSPSPGNPDTQYF	TGTGCCAGCAGCCCATCGCCGGGCAACCCAGATACGCAGTATTTT
TRBD2	TRBJ2-1	TRBV13	few	CASSLHKRGRTYNEQFF	TGTGCCAGCAGCCTCCACAAGCGCGGGAGGACCTACAATGAGCAGTTCTTC
-	TRBJ2-3	TRBV3-1	-	CVSSQVRADTQYF	TGTGTCAGCAGCCAAGTAAGGGCAGATACGCAGTATTTT
-	TRBJ1-1	TRBV6-1	few	CASSEGVRGRRGFF	TGTGCCAGCAGTGAAGGTGTCAGGGGAAGACGGGGTTTCTTT
-	TRBJ1-1	TRBV5-1	few	CASSRSGEREAFF	TGCGCCAGCAGCCGTTCAGGGGAGAGAGAGGCTTTCTTT
-	TRBJ2-1	TRBV7-9	few	CASSYLRASDSYNEQFF	TGTGCCAGCAGTTATCTTAGGGCTAGCGACTCCTACAATGAGCAGTTCTTC
TRBD1	TRBJ2-1	TRBV20-1	few	CSARHIQGDSYNEQFF	TGCAGTGCTAGACACATACAGGGGGACTCCTACAATGAGCAGTTCTTC
-	TRBJ2-5	TRBV2	few	CASSGGLRETQYF	TGTGCCAGCAGCGGAGGGTTGCGGGAGACCCAGTACTTC
-	TRBJ2-3	TRBV7-8	-	CASSLSPGSTDTQYF	TGTGCCAGCAGCCTGTCCCCGGGGAGCACAGATACGCAGTATTTT
-	TRBJ2-3	TRBV3-1	-	CASSSHRDSTDTQYF	TGTGCCAGCAGCTCCCATCGGGACAGCACAGATACGCAGTATTTT
TRBD2	TRBJ2-3	TRBV20-1	few	CSAASGVATDTQYF	TGCAGTGCCGCTAGCGGGGTCGCCACAGATACGCAGTATTTT
TRBD1	TRBJ1-1	TRBV20-1	-	CSARETGDAEAFF	TGCAGTGCTAGAGAGACAGGGGACGCTGAAGCTTTCTTT
-	TRBJ1-2	TRBV29-1	few	CSVARRGGYTF	TGCAGCGTTGCCCGGCGAGGGGGCTACACCTTC
-	TRBJ2-3	TRBV9	few	CASSASSGLPDTQYF	TGTGCCAGCAGCGCCTCCTCAGGACTCCCAGATACGCAGTATTTT
-	TRBJ1-1	TRBV6-2/TRBV6-3	few	CASSQVASRAFF	TGTGCCAGCAGCCAGGTAGCGAGTAGAGCTTTCTTT
TRBD1	TRBJ1-2	TRBV12-3/TRBV12-4	-	CASTRDSSRYGYTF	TGTGCCAGCACCAGGGACAGTTCTCGCTATGGCTACACCTTC
-	TRBJ1-4	TRBV18	-	CASSRGREGEKLFF	TGTGCCAGCTCACGGGGGAGAGAAGGAGAAAAACTGTTTTTT
TRBD1	TRBJ1-2	TRBV5-5	many	CASSLVQGAYGYTF	TGTGCCAGCAGCTTGGTGCAGGGGGCCTATGGCTACACCTTC
-	TRBJ1-6	TRBV12-3/TRBV12-4	many	CASSPSGSYNSPLHF	TGTGCCAGCAGTCCCTCGGGGTCCTATAATTCACCCCTCCACTTT
TRBD2	TRBJ2-7	TRBV20-1	-	CSATGTNPYEQYF	TGCAGTGCTACCGGGACTAACCCCTACGAGCAGTACTTC
-	TRBJ2-5	TRBV6-5	few	CASRLDRSEYF	TGTGCCAGCAGGCTAGACAGGTCGGAGTACTTC
-	TRBJ1-6	TRBV3-1	-	CASSQGGRESPLHF	TGTGCCAGCAGCCAAGGTGGGAGGGAATCACCCCTCCACTTT
-	TRBJ2-1	TRBV7-2	-	CASSFPTTSSYNEQFF	TGTGCCAGCAGTTTTCCCACTACAAGCTCCTACAATGAGCAGTTCTTC